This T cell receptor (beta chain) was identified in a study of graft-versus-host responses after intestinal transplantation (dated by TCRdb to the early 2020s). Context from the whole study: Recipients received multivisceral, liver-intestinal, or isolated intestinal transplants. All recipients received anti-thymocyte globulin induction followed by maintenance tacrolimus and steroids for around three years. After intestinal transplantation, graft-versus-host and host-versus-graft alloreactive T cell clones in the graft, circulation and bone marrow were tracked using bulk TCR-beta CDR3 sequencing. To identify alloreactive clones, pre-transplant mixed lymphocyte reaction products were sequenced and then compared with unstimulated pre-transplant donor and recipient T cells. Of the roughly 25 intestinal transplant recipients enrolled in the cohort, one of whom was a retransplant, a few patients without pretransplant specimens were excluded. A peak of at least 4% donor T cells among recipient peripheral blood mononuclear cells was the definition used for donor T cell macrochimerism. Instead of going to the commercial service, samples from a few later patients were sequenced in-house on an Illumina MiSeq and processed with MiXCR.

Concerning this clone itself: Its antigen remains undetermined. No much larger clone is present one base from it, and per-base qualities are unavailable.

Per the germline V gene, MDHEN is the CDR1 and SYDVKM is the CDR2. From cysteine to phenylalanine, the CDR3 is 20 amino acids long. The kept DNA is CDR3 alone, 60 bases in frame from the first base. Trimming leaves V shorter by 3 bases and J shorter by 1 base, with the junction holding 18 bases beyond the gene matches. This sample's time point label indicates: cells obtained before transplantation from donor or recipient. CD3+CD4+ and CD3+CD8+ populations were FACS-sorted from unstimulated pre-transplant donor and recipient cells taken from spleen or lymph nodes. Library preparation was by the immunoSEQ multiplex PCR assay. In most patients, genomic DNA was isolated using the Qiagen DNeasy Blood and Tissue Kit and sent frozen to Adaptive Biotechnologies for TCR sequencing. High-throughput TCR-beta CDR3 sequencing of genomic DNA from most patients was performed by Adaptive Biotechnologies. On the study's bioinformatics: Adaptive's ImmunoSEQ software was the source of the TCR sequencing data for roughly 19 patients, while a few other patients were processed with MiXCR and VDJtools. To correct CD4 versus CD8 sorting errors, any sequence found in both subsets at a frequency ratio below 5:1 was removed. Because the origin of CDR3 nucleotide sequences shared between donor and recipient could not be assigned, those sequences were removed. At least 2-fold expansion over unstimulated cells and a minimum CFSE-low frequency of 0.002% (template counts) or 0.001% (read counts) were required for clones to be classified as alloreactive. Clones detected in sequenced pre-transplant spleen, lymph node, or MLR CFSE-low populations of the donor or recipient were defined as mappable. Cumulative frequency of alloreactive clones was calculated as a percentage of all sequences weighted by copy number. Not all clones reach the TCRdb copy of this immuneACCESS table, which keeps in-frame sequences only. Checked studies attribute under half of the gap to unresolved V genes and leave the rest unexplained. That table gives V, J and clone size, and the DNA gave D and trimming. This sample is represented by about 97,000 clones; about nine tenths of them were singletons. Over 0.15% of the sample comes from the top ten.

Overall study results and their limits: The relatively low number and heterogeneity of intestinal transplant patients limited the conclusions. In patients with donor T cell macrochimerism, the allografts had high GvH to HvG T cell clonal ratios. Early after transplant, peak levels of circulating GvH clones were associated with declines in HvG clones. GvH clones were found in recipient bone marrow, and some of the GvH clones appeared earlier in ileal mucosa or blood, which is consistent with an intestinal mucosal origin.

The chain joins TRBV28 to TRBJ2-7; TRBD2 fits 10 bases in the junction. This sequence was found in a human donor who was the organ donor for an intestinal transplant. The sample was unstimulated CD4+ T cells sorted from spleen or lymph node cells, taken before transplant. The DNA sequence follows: TGTGCCAGCAGTTTTTCCAGGCAGGGGGCTAGCGGGGGCCCATCCTACGAGCAGTACTTC. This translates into CASSFSRQGASGGPSYEQYF.